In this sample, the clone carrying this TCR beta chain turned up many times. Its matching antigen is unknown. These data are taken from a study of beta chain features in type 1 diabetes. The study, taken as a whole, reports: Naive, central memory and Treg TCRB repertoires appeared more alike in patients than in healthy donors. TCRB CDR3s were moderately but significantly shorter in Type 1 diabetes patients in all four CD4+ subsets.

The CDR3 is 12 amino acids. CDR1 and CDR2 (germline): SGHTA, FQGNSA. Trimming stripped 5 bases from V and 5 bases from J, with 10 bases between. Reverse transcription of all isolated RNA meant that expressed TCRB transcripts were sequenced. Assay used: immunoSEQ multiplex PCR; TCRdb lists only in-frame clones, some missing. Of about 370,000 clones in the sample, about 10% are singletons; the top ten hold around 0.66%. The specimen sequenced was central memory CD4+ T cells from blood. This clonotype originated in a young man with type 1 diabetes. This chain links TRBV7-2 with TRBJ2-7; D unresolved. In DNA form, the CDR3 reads TGTGCCAGCAGCCCGCGTAGCCACGAGCAGTACTTC. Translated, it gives CASSPRSHEQYF.